The clone carrying this T cell receptor beta chain was observed many times. These data come from a study of molecular identifiers for immune sequencing clone quantification. CDR3 length equals 16 residues. Trimming removed 5 bases from V and 7 bases from J, with 23 bases in between. Germline V gene data show CDR1 as SEHNR and CDR2 as FQNEAQ (reference sequence). TCRdb passed the PCR reads through MiXCR, listing each CDR3 protein once. The table has 350,000 or so distinct CDR3 sequences, roughly a fifth seen once. The chain combines TRBV7-9 with TRBJ1-1, with D maybe TRBD1 (6 bases). Material: naive CD8+ T cells from blood, with Jurkat cell RNA spiked in. Stated subset: FACS-sorted CD8+CD4-CCR7+CD45RA+ naive T cells. This clonotype was obtained from a human donor in good health. Some libraries in this study had Jurkat cell RNA spiked in. This CDR3 reads CASSPPYPRGTSEAFF. In nucleotides, the CDR3 is TGTGCCAGCAGCCCTCCTTACCCAAGGGGGACTAGTGAAGCTTTCTTT. The full variable domain, its missing parts supplied by reference TRBV7-9 and TRBJ1-1, is DTGVSQNPRHKITKRGQNVTFRCDPISEHNRLYWYRQTLGQGPEFLTYFQNEAQLEKSRLLSDRFSAERPKGSFSTLEIQRTEQGDSAMYLCASSPPYPRGTSEAFFGQGTRLTVV.